This T cell receptor (beta chain) emerged from a study of post-analysis software for immune sequencing data. Study information: Recorded disease courses covered relapsing-remitting, secondary progressive and progressive-relapsing multiple sclerosis. Some patients had no subtype annotation. Whole-study results and caveats: Compared with controls, patients had more of five TRBV segments, including TRBV5-6, TRBV5-1 and TRBV20-1. Significantly lower normalized Chao1 diversity was seen in multiple sclerosis patients than in controls.

There are a few counts of this clonotype. What it recognizes is unknown. Unique molecular identifiers tagged the TCR beta cDNA libraries. TCRdb independently ran MiXCR on the PCR reads; one entry per CDR3 protein. The data show roughly 800,000 distinct CDR3 sequences, 25% to 30% seen once. The germline gives CDR1 LGHDT, CDR2 YNNKEL (reference sequence). This CDR3 region has 16 residues. Deletions cut 4 bases from V and 1 base from J, with 13 bases between. Material: blood. This chain joins TRBV3-1 and TRBJ2-2, with D unclear. This clonotype was sampled from a girl aged 5 to 17 with multiple sclerosis. The CDR3 DNA sequence: TGTGCCAGCAGCCCGCTGGCCAGGCAGAACACCGGGGAGCTGTTTTTT. This encodes CASSPLARQNTGELFF.